The sequence of this T cell receptor (beta chain) was determined in a study of cytomegalovirus exposure and HLA in healthy donors. The PCR employed 60 Vbeta primers together with 13 Jbeta primers. Generated by immunoSEQ multiplex PCR, the TCRdb table keeps only in-frame clones and is missing some. The sample consists of some 150,000 clones, 75% to 90% of them appearing once. The germline V gene has CDR1 SGHRS and CDR2 YFSETQ. There are 17 residues in the CDR3. With 0 bases removed from V and 0 bases from J, the gap between germline ends came to 13 bases. The origin of this receptor is a woman aged 50 to 65 in good health and CMV-seropositive. The gene calls are TRBV5-1 and TRBJ1-3; D is uncertain. The sequencing sample was made of PBMCs. This CDR3 is CASSLAPSRDSGNTIYF. CDR3 DNA sequence: TGCGCCAGCAGCTTGGCCCCGAGTAGAGACTCTGGAAACACCATATATTTT.